This TCR beta chain is from a study of CD8 T cells in ankylosing spondylitis. Study-wide results and caveats: In the blood and synovial fluid of reactive arthritis, some motif variants had been previously reported.

The CDR3 covers 13 residues. V lost 6 bases to trimming and J lost 1 base, with 9 bases between them. CDR1 and CDR2 from the germline V gene are MGHDK and SYGVNS. TCRdb re-called the 5' RACE reads through MiXCR, storing one row per CDR3 protein. This table has 220,000 or so distinct CDR3 sequences, more than 9% appearing once. Notes on this clonotype: The antigen is undetermined.

The chain joins TRBV25-1 to TRBJ1-1; no definite D call. The source of this sequence is a male donor with ankylosing spondylitis or in good health (not recorded which). The sequenced material came from blood, either unsorted or a sorted T cell fraction (not recorded which). CDR3 loop: CASSGRGNTEAFF. The CDR3, as DNA: TGTGCCAGCAGCGGACGGGGGAACACTGAAGCTTTCTTT.